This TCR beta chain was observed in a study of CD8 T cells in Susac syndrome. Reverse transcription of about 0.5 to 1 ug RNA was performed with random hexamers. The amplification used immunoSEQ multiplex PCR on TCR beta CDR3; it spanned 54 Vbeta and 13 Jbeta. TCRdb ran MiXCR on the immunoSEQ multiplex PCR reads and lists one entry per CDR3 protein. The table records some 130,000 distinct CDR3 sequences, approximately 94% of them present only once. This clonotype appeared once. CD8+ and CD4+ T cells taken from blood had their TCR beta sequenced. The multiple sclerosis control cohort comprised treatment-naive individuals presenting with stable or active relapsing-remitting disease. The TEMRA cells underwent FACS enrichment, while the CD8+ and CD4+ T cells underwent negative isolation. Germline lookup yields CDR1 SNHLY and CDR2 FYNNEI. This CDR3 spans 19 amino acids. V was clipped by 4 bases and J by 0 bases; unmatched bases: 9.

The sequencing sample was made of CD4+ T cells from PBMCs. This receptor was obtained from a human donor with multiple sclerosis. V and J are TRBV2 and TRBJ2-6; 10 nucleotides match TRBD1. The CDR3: CASSGGRTGGASGANVLTF. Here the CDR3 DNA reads TGTGCCAGCAGTGGCGGGCGGACAGGGGGTGCCTCTGGGGCCAACGTCCTGACTTTC.